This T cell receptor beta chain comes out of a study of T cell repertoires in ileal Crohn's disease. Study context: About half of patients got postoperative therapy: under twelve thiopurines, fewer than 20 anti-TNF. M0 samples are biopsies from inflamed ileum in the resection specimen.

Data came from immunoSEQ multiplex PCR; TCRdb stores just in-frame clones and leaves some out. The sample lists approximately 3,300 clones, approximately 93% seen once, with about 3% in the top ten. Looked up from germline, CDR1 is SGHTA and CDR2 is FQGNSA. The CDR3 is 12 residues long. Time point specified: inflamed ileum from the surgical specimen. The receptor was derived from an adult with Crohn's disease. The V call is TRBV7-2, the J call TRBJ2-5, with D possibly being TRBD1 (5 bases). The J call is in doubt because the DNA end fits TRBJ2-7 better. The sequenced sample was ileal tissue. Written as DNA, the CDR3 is TGTGCCAGCAGCTCTCAGGGCGGCGAGCAGTACTTC. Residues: CASSSQGGEQYF.